This T cell receptor (beta chain) derives from a study of response to subunit inactivated influenza vaccine (dated by TCRdb to the late 2010s). Background on the whole study: Deep quantitative profiling of the T cell receptor repertoire was used in the study to follow responses to a trivalent subunit inactivated influenza vaccine. Overall study outcomes, separate from this receptor: It was suggested by the authors that each seasonal influenza vaccination may recruit only a limited number of new T cells.

This clonotype was observed many times. Its recognized antigen is unknown. Base qualities are missing; no much larger clone stands one base away. The library relied on RT-PCR. The sequencer was an Illumina HiSeq 2500. TCRdb trimmed the raw reads at Q25, called clones with MiXCR and kept productive beta chains. Entries that share a CDR3 protein sequence are merged under the most common genes and DNA. The sample yields hundreds of thousands of distinct CDR3 sequences; 11% to 15% were counted once. In total, the top ten clones hold around 6.5% of the sample. The CDR3 runs 15 residues from the cysteine to the phenylalanine. Solely the CDR3 DNA is kept, with 45 bases framed from the first base. Sequences MGHRA (CDR1) and YSYEKL (CDR2) are obtained from the germline V gene. V is shortened by 8 bases, J by 10 bases, and the region joining them spans 24 bases.

The chain joins TRBV4-1 to TRBJ2-1; a tentative D match to TRBD2 spans 5 bases. This TCR derives from a man in his fifties or sixties who received an inactivated influenza vaccine. Donor details come from another sample of the same person, matched by shared clones. The source was PBMCs from blood, collected 14 to 15 days before vaccination. DNA sequence: TGCGCCAGCGGATCATACTTCCCGAGCGGACGAGAGCAGTTCTTC. Its protein reads: CASGSYFPSGREQFF.